This TCR beta chain was retrieved from a study of OX40 agonist ivuxolimab in advanced cancers. General notes on the study: Ivuxolimab was an agonistic, fully human IgG2 monoclonal antibody directed against OX40 (CD134), a costimulatory receptor. Intravenous ivuxolimab was administered to patients every 2 weeks at six dose levels: 0.01, 0.1, 0.3, 1.5, 3 and 10 mg/kg. Of the approximately 53 patients in dose escalation, 19 had hepatocellular carcinoma, some 15 had melanoma, 9 had renal cell carcinoma and 9 had head and neck cancer. Partial responses were achieved by three dose-escalation patients, of whom one had hepatocellular carcinoma and two had cutaneous melanoma. The paper reports the monotherapy dose-escalation portion (N of about 56 patients) of the phase I ivuxolimab trial. The purpose of peripheral TCRbeta sequencing was to test whether ivuxolimab changed TCR sequence diversity and led to clonal T-cell expansion. Prior anti-PD-1, anti-PD-L1 or anti-CTLA-4 therapy was permitted, and checkpoint inhibitors had been received by roughly two fifths of dose-escalation patients. In the dose-escalation cohort, 70% to 90% of patients were male, and the mean age was around 65 years with a range of roughly 20 to 80. Beyond this particular receptor, the publication reports: Low levels of normalized T-cell clonal expansion were also shown by some nonresponding patients. After ivuxolimab, expanded clones were on average more numerous among CD8+ T cells than among CD4+ T cells. Which antigens the clonally expanded peripheral T cells were specific for was not determined. At doses of 0.1 to 3.0 mg/kg, clonal expansion of both CD4+ and CD8+ T cells in blood was seen between baseline and week 6. In the 0.1-3.0 mg/kg groups, partial responders had among the lowest normalized peripheral clonal expansion, particularly in CD8+ T cells.

CDR1 SSHAT and CDR2 FNYEAQ were looked up in the germline V gene (reference sequence). The CDR3 measures 11 amino acids from cysteine to phenylalanine. The entry retains the CDR3 DNA only, 33 bases that are in frame from base 1. For sequencing of the TCRbeta CDR3 region, genomic DNA was extracted from the sorted cells. TCRbeta CDR3 regions were sequenced using the immunoSEQ Assay. In TCRdb, the immuneACCESS table is reduced to in-frame sequences with V and J assigned. These tables do not hold every clone; where another copy was compared, an unresolved V gene accounts for under half, and the others remain unexplained. Within this sample are roughly 75,000 clones, with about 86% of them counted one time only. Approximately 1.1% of the sample is held by the ten biggest clonotypes. In this sample, this clone turned up once. Its antigen has not been determined. A junction boundary mismatches the germline segment, possibly from a read error.

Patients with a history of autoimmune disease or receiving systemic immunosuppression were excluded from the trial. In every dose cohort, peripheral blood was drawn for TCR sequencing at baseline, cycle 4 day 1, and cycle 7 day 1. The samples were taken from a phase I, first-in-human, multicenter, open-label dose-escalation trial of ivuxolimab. Adults with locally advanced or metastatic melanoma, renal cell carcinoma, hepatocellular carcinoma or head and neck squamous cell carcinoma were enrolled in the trial. Before TCR sequencing, CD4+ T cells and CD8+ T cells from peripheral blood were sorted into separate populations.

Here the sequenced sample was CD4+ or CD8+ T cells sorted from blood, taken in a trial of the OX40 agonist ivuxolimab. This clonotype was sampled from an adult with an advanced solid tumor such as melanoma, head and neck, liver or kidney cancer. The receptor chain draws on TRBV7-7 and TRBJ1-5, with no confidently assigned D gene. In nucleotide form, the sequence is TGTGCTAGCAGCCACCTTTCGCCCCAGCATTTT. Protein translation: CASSHLSPQHF.